This TCR beta chain appears in the sequencing data of a study of response to subunit inactivated influenza vaccine. The germline V gene encodes CDR1 DFQATT and CDR2 SNEGSKA (reference sequence). Trimming removed 5 bases from V and 5 bases from J, with 9 bases in between. This CDR3 contains 12 residues. MiXCR was run by TCRdb on the RT-PCR reads, yielding one entry per CDR3 protein. This table has some 300,000 distinct CDR3 sequences, about 20% appearing once. The chain carries TRBV20-1 and TRBJ2-2; no definite D call. Specimen: PBMCs from blood, collected less than 22 months after vaccination. The sequence derives from a man aged 50-75 years who received an inactivated influenza vaccine. The CDR3: CSAVLTTGELFF. As DNA, the CDR3 is TGCAGTGCTGTACTCACTACCGGGGAGCTGTTTTTT.